This TCR beta chain was profiled in a study of long-term antiretroviral therapy in people with HIV. On this clone itself: Its antigen is currently unknown.

Study outcomes and limitations: Narrower CDR3 length ranges marked HIV repertoires relative to controls. The repertoire was dominated at all time points by clones expanded before ART.

An immunoSEQ assay, version v3.0, was performed at survey level. Clones were sequenced by immunoSEQ multiplex PCR, and TCRdb holds only the in-frame ones, with some missing. Among 25,000 to 35,000 clones listed, approximately 90% were seen once. The CDR3 contains 16 residues. The ends were cut back, 1 base at V and 4 bases at J, with 15 bases in the middle. Germline lookup yields CDR1 SGHRS and CDR2 YFSETQ. Specimens retained about 1-11 million cryopreserved PBMC preceding DNA extraction. The clonotype originates from a man in his fifties with HIV. The chain links TRBV5-1 to TRBJ1-3; D may be TRBD1 (6 bases). The sample in question was unsorted PBMCs, obtained 3.2 years before starting antiretroviral therapy. The CDR3 DNA follows: TGCGCCAGCAGCTTGAATTATAGGGGGACGGGAAACACCATATATTTT. This codes for CASSLNYRGTGNTIYF.